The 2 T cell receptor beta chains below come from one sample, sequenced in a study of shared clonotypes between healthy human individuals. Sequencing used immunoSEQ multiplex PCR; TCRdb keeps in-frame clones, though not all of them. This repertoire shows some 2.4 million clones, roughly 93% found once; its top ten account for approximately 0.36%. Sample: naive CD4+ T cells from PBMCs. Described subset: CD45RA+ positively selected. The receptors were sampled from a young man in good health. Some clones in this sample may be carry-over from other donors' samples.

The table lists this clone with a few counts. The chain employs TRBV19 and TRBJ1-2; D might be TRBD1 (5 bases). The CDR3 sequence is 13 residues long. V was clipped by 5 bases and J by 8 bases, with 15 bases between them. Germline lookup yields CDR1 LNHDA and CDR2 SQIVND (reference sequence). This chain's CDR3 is CASSVTGVEGYTF. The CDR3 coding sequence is TGTGCCAGTAGTGTCACAGGTGTGGAGGGCTACACCTTC.

In DNA form, the CDR3 reads TGTGCCAGCAGCCCCGGGGGATCGTGGGACACTGAAGCTTTCTTT. The encoded protein is CASSPGGSWDTEAFF. The chain couples TRBV5-8 to TRBJ1-1, with D maybe TRBD1 (5 bases). Germline values: CDR1 SGHTS, CDR2 YDEGEE. V dropped 4 bases and J dropped 3 bases, with 16 bases sitting between them. The CDR3 extends over 15 amino acids.